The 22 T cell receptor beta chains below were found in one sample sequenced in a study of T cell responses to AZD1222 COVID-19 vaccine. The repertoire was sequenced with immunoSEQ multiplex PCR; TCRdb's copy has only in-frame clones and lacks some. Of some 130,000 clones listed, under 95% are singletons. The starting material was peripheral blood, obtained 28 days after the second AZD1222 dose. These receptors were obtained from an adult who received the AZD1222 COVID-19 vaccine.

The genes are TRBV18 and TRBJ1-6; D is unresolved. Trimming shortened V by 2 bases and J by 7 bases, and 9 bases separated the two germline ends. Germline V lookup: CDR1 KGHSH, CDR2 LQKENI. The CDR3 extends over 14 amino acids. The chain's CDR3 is CASSPEGWNSPLHF. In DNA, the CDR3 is TGTGCCAGCTCACCAGAAGGATGGAATTCACCCCTCCACTTT.

The CDR3 loop is CAWSVGSGVTEAFF. CDR3 in DNA: TGTGCCTGGAGTGTAGGTTCGGGGGTCACTGAAGCTTTCTTT. The chain combines TRBV30 with TRBJ1-1; TRBD1 might be the D (5 bases). CDR3 length: 14 amino acids. Germline CDR1 is GTSNPN and CDR2 is SVGIG (reference sequence). Trimming cost V 0 bases and J 4 bases, with 12 bases left between them. The whole variable domain, filled in from reference TRBV30 and TRBJ1-1, reads SQTIHQWPATLVQPVGSPLSLECTVEGTSNPNLYWYRQAAGRGLQLLFYSVGIGQISSEVPQNLSASRPQDRQFILSSKKLLLSDSGFYLCAWSVGSGVTEAFFGQGTRLTVV.

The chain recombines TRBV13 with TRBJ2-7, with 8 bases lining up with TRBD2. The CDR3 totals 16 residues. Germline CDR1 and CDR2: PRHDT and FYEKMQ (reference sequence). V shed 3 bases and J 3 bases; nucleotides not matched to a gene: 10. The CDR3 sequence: CASSFAPSGTSYEQYF. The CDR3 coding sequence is TGTGCCAGCAGCTTCGCCCCCTCCGGGACTAGCTACGAGCAGTACTTC.

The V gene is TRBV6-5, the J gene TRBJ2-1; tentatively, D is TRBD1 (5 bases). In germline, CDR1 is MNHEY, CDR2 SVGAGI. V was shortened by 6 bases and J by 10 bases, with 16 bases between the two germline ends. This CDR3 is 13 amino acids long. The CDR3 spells CASSLDRLGEQFF. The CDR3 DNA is TGTGCCAGCAGCCTTGACAGATTGGGAGAGCAGTTCTTC.

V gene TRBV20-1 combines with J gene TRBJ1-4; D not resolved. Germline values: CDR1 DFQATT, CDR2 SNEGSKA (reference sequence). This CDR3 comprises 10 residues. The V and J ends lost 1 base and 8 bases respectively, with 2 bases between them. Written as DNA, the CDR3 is TGCAGTGCTAGAGCGGAAAAACTGTTTTTT. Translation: CSARAEKLFF.

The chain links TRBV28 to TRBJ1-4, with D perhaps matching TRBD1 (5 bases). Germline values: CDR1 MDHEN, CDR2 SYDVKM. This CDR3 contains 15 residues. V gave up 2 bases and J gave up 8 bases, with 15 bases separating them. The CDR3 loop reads CASSLPGTEGEKLFF. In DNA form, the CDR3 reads TGTGCCAGCAGTTTACCCGGGACGGAGGGGGAAAAACTGTTTTTT.

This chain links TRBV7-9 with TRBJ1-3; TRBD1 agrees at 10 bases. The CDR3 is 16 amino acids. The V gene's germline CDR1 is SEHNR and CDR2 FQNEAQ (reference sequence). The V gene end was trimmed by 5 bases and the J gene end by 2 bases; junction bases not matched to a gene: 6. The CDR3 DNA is TGTGCCAGCAGCCCTCAGGACAGGGGGGCTGGAAACACCATATATTTT. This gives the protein CASSPQDRGAGNTIYF.

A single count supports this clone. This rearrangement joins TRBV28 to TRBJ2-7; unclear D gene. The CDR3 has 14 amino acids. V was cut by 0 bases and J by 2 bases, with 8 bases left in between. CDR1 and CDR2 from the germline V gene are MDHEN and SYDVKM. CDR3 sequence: CASSLWGFPYEQYF. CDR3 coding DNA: TGTGCCAGCAGTTTATGGGGGTTCCCCTACGAGCAGTACTTC.

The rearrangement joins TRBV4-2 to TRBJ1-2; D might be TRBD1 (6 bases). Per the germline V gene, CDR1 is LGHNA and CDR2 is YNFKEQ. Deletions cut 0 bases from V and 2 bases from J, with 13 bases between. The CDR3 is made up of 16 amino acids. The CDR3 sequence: CASSQEGSRGNYGYTF. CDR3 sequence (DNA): TGTGCCAGCAGCCAAGAGGGGTCCAGGGGAAACTATGGCTACACCTTC.

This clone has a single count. CDR3 sequence reads: CASSQGLYEQYF. The CDR3, as DNA: TGTGCCAGCAGCCAGGGACTCTACGAGCAGTACTTC. The rearrangement uses TRBV6-6 and TRBJ2-7, with a possible D match to TRBD2 (6 bases). Germline CDR1 and CDR2: MNHNY and SVGAGI (reference sequence). The CDR3 sequence is 12 residues long. Trimming shortened V by 6 bases and J by 3 bases, and 9 bases separated the two germline ends.

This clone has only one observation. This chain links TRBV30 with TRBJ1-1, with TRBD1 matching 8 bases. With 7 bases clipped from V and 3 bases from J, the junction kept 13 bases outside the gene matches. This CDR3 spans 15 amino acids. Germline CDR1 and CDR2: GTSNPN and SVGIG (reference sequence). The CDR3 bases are TGTGCCTCCGGACAGGGCCGGTACCGGGACACTGAAGCTTTCTTT. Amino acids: CASGQGRYRDTEAFF.

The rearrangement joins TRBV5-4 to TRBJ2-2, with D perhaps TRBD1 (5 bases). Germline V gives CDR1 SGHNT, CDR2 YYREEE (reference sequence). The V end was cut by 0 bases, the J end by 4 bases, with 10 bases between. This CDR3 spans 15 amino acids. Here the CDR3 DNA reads TGTGCCAGCAGCTTGGGGCAGGGTGGCACCGGGGAGCTGTTTTTT. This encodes CASSLGQGGTGELFF. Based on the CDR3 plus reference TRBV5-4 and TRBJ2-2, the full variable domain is ETGVTQSPTHLIKTRGQQVTLRCSSQSGHNTVSWYQQALGQGPQFIFQYYREEENGRGNFPPRFSGLQFPNYSSELNVNALELDDSALYLCASSLGQGGTGELFFGEGSRLTVL.

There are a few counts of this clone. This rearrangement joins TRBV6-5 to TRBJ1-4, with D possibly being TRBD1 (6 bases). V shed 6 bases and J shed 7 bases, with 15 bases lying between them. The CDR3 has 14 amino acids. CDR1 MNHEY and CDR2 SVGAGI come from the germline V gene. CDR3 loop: CASSHQGRGEKLFF. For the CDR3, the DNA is TGTGCCAGCAGCCATCAGGGGCGGGGTGAAAAACTGTTTTTT.

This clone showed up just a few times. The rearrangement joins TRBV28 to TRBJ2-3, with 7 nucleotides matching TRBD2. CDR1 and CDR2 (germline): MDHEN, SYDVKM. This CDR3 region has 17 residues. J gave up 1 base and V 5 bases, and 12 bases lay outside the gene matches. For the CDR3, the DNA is TGTGCCAGCAGTCCAACGATAGGGACTACGGGCACAGATACGCAGTATTTT. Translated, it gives CASSPTIGTTGTDTQYF.

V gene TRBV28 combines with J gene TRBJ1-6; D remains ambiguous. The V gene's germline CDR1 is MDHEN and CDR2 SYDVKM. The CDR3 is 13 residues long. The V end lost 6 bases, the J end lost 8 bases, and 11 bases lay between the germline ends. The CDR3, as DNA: TGTGCCAGCAGGACTGGAGGCCATTCACCCCTCCACTTT. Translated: CASRTGGHSPLHF.

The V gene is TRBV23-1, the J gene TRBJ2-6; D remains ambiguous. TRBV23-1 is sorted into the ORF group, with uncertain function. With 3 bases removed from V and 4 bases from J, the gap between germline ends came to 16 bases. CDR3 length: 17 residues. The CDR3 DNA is TGCGCCAGCAGTCATCCCGTGGGAATCCCCGGGGCCAACGTCCTGACTTTC. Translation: CASSHPVGIPGANVLTF.

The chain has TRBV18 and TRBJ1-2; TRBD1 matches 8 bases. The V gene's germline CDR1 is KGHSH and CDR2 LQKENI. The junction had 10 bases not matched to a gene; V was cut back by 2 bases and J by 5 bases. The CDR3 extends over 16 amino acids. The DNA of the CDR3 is TGTGCCAGCTCACCAGAAATGGGACAGGTCCTATATGGCTACACCTTC. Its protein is CASSPEMGQVLYGYTF.

The CDR3 coding sequence is TGTGCCAGCTCACCGGCCCTTGGACTCAATGGCTACACCTTC. It translates to CASSPALGLNGYTF. The chain has TRBV18 and TRBJ1-2; D unclear. Trimming removed 3 bases from V and 6 bases from J, with 14 bases in between. The CDR3 has 14 amino acids. Germline CDR1 is KGHSH and CDR2 is LQKENI. The whole variable domain, remainder taken from reference TRBV18 and TRBJ1-2, is NAGVMQNPRHLVRRRGQEARLRCSPMKGHSHVYWYRQLPEEGLKFMVYLQKENIIDESGMPKERFSAEFPKEGPSILRIQQVVRGDSAAYFCASSPALGLNGYTFGSGTRLTVV.

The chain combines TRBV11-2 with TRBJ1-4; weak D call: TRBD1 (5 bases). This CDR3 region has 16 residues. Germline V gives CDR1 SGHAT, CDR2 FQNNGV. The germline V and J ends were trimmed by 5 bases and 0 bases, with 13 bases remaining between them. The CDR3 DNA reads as TGTGCCAGCAGCCGCGGGACGGATCCAACTAATGAAAAACTGTTTTTT. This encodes CASSRGTDPTNEKLFF. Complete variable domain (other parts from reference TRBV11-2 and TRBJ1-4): EAGVAQSPRYKIIEKRQSVAFWCNPISGHATLYWYQQILGQGPKLLIQFQNNGVVDDSQLPKDRFSAERLKGVDSTLKIQPAKLEDSAVYLCASSRGTDPTNEKLFFGSGTQLSVL.

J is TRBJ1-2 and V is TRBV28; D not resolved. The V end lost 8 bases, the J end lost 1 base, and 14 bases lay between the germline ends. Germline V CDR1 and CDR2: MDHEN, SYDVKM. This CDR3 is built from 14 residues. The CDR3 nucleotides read TGTGCCAGCTCCGGACGGTGGATTAACTATGGCTACACCTTC. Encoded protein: CASSGRWINYGYTF.

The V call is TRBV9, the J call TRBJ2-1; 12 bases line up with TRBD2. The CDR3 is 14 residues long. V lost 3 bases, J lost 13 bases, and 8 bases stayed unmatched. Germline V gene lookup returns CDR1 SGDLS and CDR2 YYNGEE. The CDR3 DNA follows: TGTGCCAGCAGCGCGATGACTAGCGGGAGAGGTCAGTTCTTC. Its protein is CASSAMTSGRGQFF. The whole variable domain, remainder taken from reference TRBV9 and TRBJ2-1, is DSGVTQTPKHLITATGQRVTLRCSPRSGDLSVYWYQQSLDQGLQFLIQYYNGEERAKGNILERFSAQQFPDLHSELNLSSLELGDSALYFCASSAMTSGRGQFFGPGTRLTVL.

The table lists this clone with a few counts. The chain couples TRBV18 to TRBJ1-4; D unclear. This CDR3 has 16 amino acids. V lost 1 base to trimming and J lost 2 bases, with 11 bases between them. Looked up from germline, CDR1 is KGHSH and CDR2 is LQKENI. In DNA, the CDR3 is TGTGCCAGCTCACCACTCCGGGCCAACACTAATGAAAAACTGTTTTTT. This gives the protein CASSPLRANTNEKLFF.